The 3 T cell receptor beta chains below were found in one sample sequenced in a study of graft-versus-host responses after intestinal transplantation. No antigen has been assigned to these receptors. Produced via immunoSEQ multiplex PCR; TCRdb's table is partial and in-frame only. Among nearly 95,000 clones listed, 85% to 95% were seen once. Sequenced material: unstimulated CD8+ T cells sorted from spleen or lymph node cells, taken before intestinal transplant. These receptors originate from a human donor who received an intestinal transplant.

The gene calls are TRBV4-1 and TRBJ1-2; TRBD1 matches at 9 bases. The germline V gene encodes CDR1 MGHRA and CDR2 YSYEKL. The CDR3 is made up of 16 amino acids. After removal of 0 bases from V and 4 bases from J, the junction contained 6 bases not matched to a gene. CDR3 protein: CASSQDYTGQGYGYTF. As DNA, the CDR3 is TGCGCCAGCAGCCAAGATTATACGGGACAGGGCTATGGCTACACCTTC.

The gene calls are TRBV29-1 and TRBJ2-7, with D perhaps TRBD1 (6 bases). Germline lookup yields CDR1 SQVTM and CDR2 ANQGSEA. Deletions cut 4 bases from V and 6 bases from J, with 16 bases between. This CDR3 contains 13 residues. CDR3 sequence (DNA): TGCAGCGTTGGGACAGCCTACGGCAGCGAGCAGTACTTC. Translating it yields CSVGTAYGSEQYF.

The CDR3 region is CASSYLGHDTGELFF. CDR3 DNA sequence: TGTGCCAGCAGTTATTTGGGACACGACACCGGGGAGCTGTTTTTT. The V call is TRBV27, the J call TRBJ2-2; D is possibly TRBD1 (6 bases). This CDR3 comprises 15 residues. The V end lost 4 bases, the J end lost 3 bases, and 12 bases lay between the germline ends. Germline CDR1 reads MNHEY; CDR2 reads SMNVEV (reference sequence).